The T cell receptor (beta chain) under discussion was sequenced for a study of CD8+CD57+ T cells in acquired aplastic anemia. TCR beta VDJ combinations and CDR3 sequences were profiled from genomic DNA. TCRdb independently ran MiXCR on the reads; one entry per CDR3 protein. The sample yields a few hundred thousand distinct CDR3 sequences, more than 25% seen once. Patients chosen for sequencing had shown CD8+CD57+ cell expansion by flow cytometry. The patients all had a severe acquired aplastic anemia diagnosis. CDR1 and CDR2 (germline): ENHRY, SYGVKD. This CDR3 is 14 amino acids long. V was clipped by 10 bases and J by 4 bases; unmatched bases: 8.

Sequencing used sorted CD4+, CD8+, or CD8+CD57+ T cells (not recorded which) from PBMCs. The J gene is TRBJ2-1, the V gene TRBV10-3; 9 nucleotides agree with TRBD1. The TCR comes from a human donor with aplastic anemia. Written as DNA, the CDR3 is TGTGCCACCGTTTCACAGGGGGCGTACAATGAGCAGTTCTTC. Encoded protein: CATVSQGAYNEQFF.